A selection of T cell receptor beta chains follows, all from one sample in a study of blood T cell repertoires in COVID-19. Sequenced by immunoSEQ multiplex PCR; TCRdb stores in-frame clones only, minus some. The sample holds 40,000 or so clones; 86% are singletons and the top ten take 8% to 9%. The sample comprised peripheral blood. These receptors were taken from a man aged 55 to 70 with active COVID-19. Each CDR3 is given with its conserved first and last residue. D genes are given only for firm matches. Size is omitted from some rows. Given values are once, few, many or a class for expanded clones.

>TRBV4-1|NA|TRBJ2-3|TRBD2
TGCGCCAGCAGCCAAGGGCTGACTAGCGACACAGATACGCAGTATTTT
CASSQGLTSDTDTQYF
>TRBV2|NA|TRBJ2-7|TRBD1
TGTGCCAGCAGTGAACAGGGGGTACGCGAGCAGTACTTC
CASSEQGVREQYF
>TRBV5-6|few|TRBJ2-7|TRBD2
TGTGCCAGCAGCTTAACTAGCGGTTACTACGAGCAGTACTTC
CASSLTSGYYEQYF
>TRBV5-4|NA|TRBJ2-5|TRBD2
TGTGCCAGCAGCTCCGGACTAGCGGGAGAGACCCAGTACTTC
CASSSGLAGETQYF
>TRBV28|NA|TRBJ2-7|TRBD2
TGTGGGACTAGCGGGAGGGCCTGGGAGCAGTACTTC
CGTSGRAWEQYF
>TRBV5-1|NA|TRBJ2-5|TRBD2
TGCGCCAGCTCTGCCCTGCCGGGAGGCGAACAGACCCAGTACTTC
CASSALPGGEQTQYF
>TRBV7-3|NA|TRBJ2-7|TRBD2
TGTGCCAGCAGCTTAATCTTCTCCCGGGAGGGCCGAAAAAACCACGAGCAGTACTTC
CASSLIFSREGRKNHEQYF
>TRBV11-2|NA|TRBJ2-1|TRBD1
TGTGCCAGCAGCTTTAATGAGGTACAGGGGAGGCAGTTCTTC
CASSFNEVQGRQFF
>TRBV19|NA|TRBJ2-5|TRBD1
TGTGCCAGTAACGGGATCGGGACAGGGGAAGAGACCCAGTACTTC
CASNGIGTGEETQYF
>TRBV28|NA|TRBJ2-1|TRBD2
TGTGCCAGCAGATTAGCGGGAGGGCCGAACAATGAGCAGTTCTTC
CASRLAGGPNNEQFF
>TRBV7-8|NA|TRBJ2-2|TRBD1
TGTGCCAGCAGCTCGACAGGGGCTAACACCGGGGAGCTGTTTTTT
CASSSTGANTGELFF
>TRBV5-6|NA|TRBJ1-1|TRBD1
TGTGCCAGCAGCTTGCCGGGACAGATCGAAGCTTTCTTT
CASSLPGQIEAFF
>TRBV11-3|NA|TRBJ2-1|TRBD2
TGTGCCAGCAGCTTCGGGACTAGCAGTTCCAATGAGCAGTTCTTC
CASSFGTSSSNEQFF